The clone carrying this T cell receptor beta chain has a count of ten or more. Its antigen is undetermined. The data were obtained in a study of T cells after yellow fever vaccination. About the research overall: SMART-Seq v4 Ultra Low Input served to prepare low-cell-number fractions.

Study-wide results and limits: After the booster, about 95% of CD4 and roughly nine tenths of CD8 primary-response clones were re-detected. Shared CD4/CD8 clonotypes were a small share, likely from convergent recombination.

They built TCR cDNA with 5'RACE template switching, a step that put in a universal primer site and UMIs. TCRdb fed the 5' RACE reads into MiXCR, producing one record per CDR3 protein. This sample carries 250,000 to 350,000 distinct CDR3 sequences, 3.5% to 4.5% of them seen once, and the ten largest clones take roughly 19%. V dropped 6 bases and J dropped 1 base, with 9 bases sitting between them. This CDR3 is built from 14 residues. Per germline, CDR1 MNHEY and CDR2 SVGAGI. The sequence derives from a young man who received the YFV17D yellow fever vaccine. Specimen: PBMCs, collected 15 days after the yellow fever booster vaccination. The J gene is TRBJ2-2, the V gene TRBV6-5, with D perhaps given as TRBD1 or TRBD2 (5 bases each). CDR3 sequence: CASRRGLNTGELFF. CDR3 bases: TGTGCCAGCAGGAGGGGTTTGAACACCGGGGAGCTGTTTTTT.